Listed below are T cell receptor beta chains from one sample, sequenced in a study of blood T cell repertoires in COVID-19. Clones were sequenced by immunoSEQ multiplex PCR, and TCRdb holds only the in-frame ones, with some missing. Among under 200,000 clones listed, more than 85% were seen once. Sequenced sample: peripheral blood. Source of these receptors: a man aged 45-65 years with acute or convalescent COVID-19. Both conserved end residues are part of each CDR3. A D gene is named only where the DNA matches it firmly. The listing skips clone size in some rows; elsewhere it reads once, few, many or a size class.

J,D,size,V,DNA,CDR3
TRBJ2-1,TRBD2,-,TRBV9,TGTGCCAGCAGCGTAGGAGCGGGAGGGCCGAATGAGCAGTTCTTC,CASSVGAGGPNEQFF
TRBJ1-4,-,-,TRBV18,TGTGCCAGCTCACCGGGGGGGGAGGCCGCAGAAAAACTGTTTTTT,CASSPGGEAAEKLFF
TRBJ2-1,TRBD2,-,TRBV27,TGTGCCAGCAGTTTAGGCGGGAGTGGCTACAATGAGCAGTTCTTC,CASSLGGSGYNEQFF
TRBJ2-5,TRBD2,-,TRBV9,TGTGCCAGCAGCGTAGGCGGGAGGGCCGAGGAGACCCAGTACTTC,CASSVGGRAEETQYF
TRBJ2-7,-,-,TRBV28,TGTGCCAGCCAGACAGGGAGGACCTACGAGCAGTACTTC,CASQTGRTYEQYF
TRBJ1-2,TRBD1,-,TRBV9,TGTGCCAGCAGCCCGGGGACAGCTAACTATGGCTACACCTTC,CASSPGTANYGYTF
TRBJ2-7,-,-,TRBV7-2,TGTGCCAGCAGCTTCCAAATCGGTCCATCCTACGAGCAGTACTTC,CASSFQIGPSYEQYF
TRBJ2-1,-,-,TRBV25-1,TGTGCCAGCAGTGAATACGATGAGCAGTTCTTC,CASSEYDEQFF
TRBJ2-2,-,-,TRBV10-1,TGCGCCAGCAATGGCGGCTCAAAGAACACCGGGGAGCTGTTTTTT,CASNGGSKNTGELFF
TRBJ2-6,-,-,TRBV3-1/TRBV3-2,TGTGCCAGCAGCCAAGACGCGAACTCTGGGGCCAACGTCCTGACTTTC,CASSQDANSGANVLTF
TRBJ2-3,TRBD1,-,TRBV6-6,TGTGCCAGCAGCTCGACAGGGTTCGGCACAGATACGCAGTATTTT,CASSSTGFGTDTQYF
TRBJ2-2,TRBD2,-,TRBV7-6,TGTGCCAGCAGCCCCCCTAGCGGGGGGGCCAGCGGGGAGCTGTTTTTT,CASSPPSGGASGELFF
TRBJ2-5,TRBD2,-,TRBV28,TGTGCCACCGCACGGGAGGGAGGGCCCGGGACCCAGTACTTC,CATAREGGPGTQYF
TRBJ1-2,TRBD1,-,TRBV30,TGTGCCTGGAGGGAGACAGGGGACTATGGCTACACCTTC,CAWRETGDYGYTF
TRBJ1-6,-,-,TRBV6-5,TGTGCCAGCTGTTTGGTCGCGAGTCCAAATAATTCACCCCTCCACTTT,CASCLVASPNNSPLHF
TRBJ2-3,-,-,TRBV5-1,TGCGCCAGCAGCTCCACTCGGGGGTCGAGCACAGATACGCAGTATTTT,CASSSTRGSSTDTQYF
TRBJ1-6,-,once,TRBV6-5,TGTGCCAGCAGTCCTGGGACCTGGAGGGGTTCACCCCTCCACTTT,CASSPGTWRGSPLHF
TRBJ1-2,-,-,TRBV7-2,TGTGCCAGCAGCTTAGATGGCCAGGGGATTGGAGGCTACACCTTC,CASSLDGQGIGGYTF
TRBJ2-4,TRBD2,-,TRBV3-1/TRBV3-2,TGTGCCAGCAGCCTCGGGACTAGCGGGAGGGTGGCCAAAAACATTCAGTACTTC,CASSLGTSGRVAKNIQYF
TRBJ2-3,-,-,TRBV14,TGTGCCAGCGGGCCCAGCGGAGCAGATACGCAGTATTTT,CASGPSGADTQYF